Listed here are 28 T cell receptor beta chains from one sample, sequenced in a study of T-cell reconstitution after alpha-beta-depleted transplantation in children. The TCRbeta library incorporated unique molecular identifiers. MiXCR, run by TCRdb on the PCR reads, gives a single entry per CDR3 protein. The data contain some 290,000 distinct CDR3 sequences, approximately 23% of them seen just once; the ten biggest clones take up 10% to 11%. Sequenced material: PBMCs, mostly from graft donor cells, taken 180 days after TCRalphabeta/CD19-depleted stem cell transplant. These TCRs come from a male patient younger than 18 who had a stem cell transplant for acute lymphoblastic leukemia, so the T cells may come from the graft donor.

This clonotype was picked up a small number of times. The chain links TRBV7-3 to TRBJ2-1; 7 bases align to TRBD2. The V and J ends lost 3 bases and 0 bases, in that order; junction bases with no gene match: 8. The length of the CDR3 is 17 residues. CDR1 and CDR2 (germline): SGHTA, FQGTGA. DNA of the CDR3: TGTGCCAGCAGCTTCTCACTAGCGCGTAGCTCCTACAATGAGCAGTTCTTC. Its protein product is CASSFSLARSSYNEQFF.

This clonotype appeared once. This sequence joins TRBV5-1 and TRBJ2-1; D may match TRBD1 or TRBD2 (5 bases each). Germline V gene data show CDR1 as SGHRS and CDR2 as YFSETQ. With 5 bases removed from V and 5 bases from J, the gap between germline ends came to 17 bases. The CDR3 totals 15 residues. CDR3 DNA: TGCGCCAGCAGTCCGGGGCCGAAAATCCACAATGAGCAGTTCTTC. Translated: CASSPGPKIHNEQFF.

This chain joins TRBV24-1 and TRBJ2-7; tentatively, D is TRBD1 (6 bases). Looked up from germline, CDR1 is KGHDR and CDR2 is SFDVKD. The CDR3 covers 14 residues. V lost 4 bases and J 2 bases, leaving 11 bases between the germline ends. CDR3: CATSETGTTYEQYF. In nucleotides, the CDR3 is TGTGCCACCAGTGAAACAGGGACAACCTACGAGCAGTACTTC.

The DNA of the CDR3 is TGTGCCAGCAGTGAATATCGGACAGGGGGAAACATTCAGTACTTC. It yields the protein CASSEYRTGGNIQYF. This chain uses TRBV25-1 with TRBJ2-4; 10 nucleotides line up with TRBD1. The CDR3 runs 15 residues. The junction had 2 bases not matched to a gene; V was cut back by 0 bases and J by 6 bases. Germline V lookup: CDR1 MGHDK, CDR2 SYGVNS.

The chain has TRBV20-1 and TRBJ2-1; the D gene is possibly TRBD2 (6 bases). V dropped 3 bases and J dropped 3 bases, with 15 bases sitting between them. Germline CDR1 DFQATT, CDR2 SNEGSKA (reference sequence). There are 15 residues in the CDR3. In DNA form, the CDR3 reads TGCAGTGCTAGCGAGCCCGGGAGCCTCTACAATGAGCAGTTCTTC. Residues: CSASEPGSLYNEQFF.

J is TRBJ2-5 and V is TRBV25-1; D is tentatively TRBD1 or TRBD2 (6 bases each). The CDR3 spans 13 residues. V shed 6 bases and J shed 4 bases, with 12 bases lying between them. CDR1 is MGHDK and CDR2 is SYGVNS in the germline V gene. The CDR3 DNA reads TGTGCCAGCAGGATGGGGGGCTCAGAGACCCAGTACTTC. Its protein product is CASRMGGSETQYF.

The chain couples TRBV5-6 to TRBJ2-6; D not resolved. CDR3 length: 15 residues. V lost 2 bases and J 0 bases, leaving 6 bases between the germline ends. Germline V gives CDR1 SGHDT, CDR2 YYEEEE. This chain's CDR3 is CASSFRVSGANVLTF. The CDR3 DNA sequence: TGTGCCAGCAGCTTCAGAGTCTCTGGGGCCAACGTCCTGACTTTC.

Many counts were recorded for this clonotype. The rearrangement joins TRBV5-1 to TRBJ2-7; 9 bases fit TRBD2. The V gene end was trimmed by 0 bases and the J gene end by 3 bases; junction bases not matched to a gene: 4. This CDR3 contains 15 residues. Looked up from germline, CDR1 is SGHRS and CDR2 is YFSETQ. The CDR3 DNA sequence: TGCGCCAGCAGCTTGGGACTAGCGGCCCGCTACGAGCAGTACTTC. Its translation: CASSLGLAARYEQYF.

This clonotype was seen a handful of times. The chain has TRBV12-3 or TRBV12-4 and TRBJ2-7; D uncertain. Trimming removed 3 bases from V and 2 bases from J, with 8 bases in between. CDR3 size: 13 residues. CDR3 region: CASSLAFPYEQYF. The DNA of the CDR3 is TGTGCCAGCAGTTTGGCCTTCCCCTACGAGCAGTACTTC.

The chain joins TRBV4-2 to TRBJ2-1; 8 nucleotides match TRBD2. The CDR3 is 18 amino acids. The trim removed 1 base at V and 7 bases at J, leaving 15 bases unmatched. Germline-derived CDR1 and CDR2 are LGHNA and YNFKEQ. The DNA of the CDR3 is TGTGCCAGCAGCCAAGGCTTTCAGGCGGGAGGATTGCGAAATGAGCAGTTCTTC. Amino acid sequence: CASSQGFQAGGLRNEQFF.

Only a few counts were recorded for this clonotype. The V and J genes are TRBV7-7 and TRBJ2-2; 9 bases agree with TRBD2. J lost 8 bases, V lost 5 bases, and 18 bases had no gene match. Germline CDR1 reads SSHAT; CDR2 reads FNYEAQ (reference sequence). This CDR3 is built from 18 residues. The CDR3 DNA reads as TGTGCCAGCAGCCCTAGGGGGCCGGCTAGCGGGATCCCGGGGGAGCTGTTTTTT. Its translation: CASSPRGPASGIPGELFF.

This clonotype was found a few times. This sequence joins TRBV29-1 and TRBJ2-7; D is ambiguous. Looked up from germline, CDR1 is SQVTM and CDR2 is ANQGSEA. This CDR3 is built from 10 residues. Trimming took 5 bases from V and 3 from J, leaving 5 bases between them. CDR3 protein: CSVIIYEQYF. The CDR3 nucleotides read TGCAGCGTTATCATCTACGAGCAGTACTTC.

This clonotype turned up a few times. This sequence joins TRBV5-1 and TRBJ1-5; a possible D gene is TRBD1 (6 bases). The CDR3 covers 16 residues. Germline CDR1 reads SGHRS; CDR2 reads YFSETQ. V lost 1 base and J 4 bases, leaving 15 bases between the germline ends. CDR3 residues: CASSLFPGGGNQPQHF. CDR3 nucleotides: TGCGCCAGCAGCTTGTTCCCGGGAGGGGGTAATCAGCCCCAGCATTTT.

V and J are TRBV2 and TRBJ2-1, with 7 positions matching TRBD2. Germline CDR1 and CDR2: SNHLY and FYNNEI. This CDR3 is 12 amino acids long. In DNA, the CDR3 is TGTGCGGCGGGAGAACCCTACAATGAGCAGTTCTTC. It codes for CAAGEPYNEQFF. Variable domain in full (rest from reference TRBV2 and TRBJ2-1): EPEVTQTPSHQVTQMGQEVILRCVPISNHLYFYWYRQILGQKVEFLVSFYNNEISEKSEIFDDQFSVERPDGSNFTLKIRSTKLEDSAMYFCAAGEPYNEQFFGPGTRLTVL.

This clonotype was found many times. The genes are TRBV12-3 or TRBV12-4 and TRBJ2-1; TRBD2 agrees at 8 bases. This CDR3 is 16 amino acids long. The ends lost 4 bases at V and 0 bases at J; junction bases unmatched: 5. The chain's CDR3 is CASSYAGTSSYNEQFF. DNA of the CDR3: TGTGCCAGCAGTTACGCCGGGACTAGCTCCTACAATGAGCAGTTCTTC.

This clonotype showed up just a few times. The chain recombines TRBV5-1 with TRBJ1-2, with TRBD1 matching over 8 bases. Germline-derived CDR1 and CDR2 are SGHRS and YFSETQ. CDR3 length: 15 residues. The V and J ends lost 0 bases and 5 bases, in that order; junction bases with no gene match: 6. CDR3 DNA sequence: TGCGCCAGCAGCTTGGCCGCCGGGACAGGATATGGCTACACCTTC. Protein: CASSLAAGTGYGYTF.

This clonotype was found a few times. The chain links TRBV9 to TRBJ1-1; D not resolved. CDR3 length equals 16 residues. V lost 0 bases and J lost 1, with 13 bases in between. Germline CDR1 reads SGDLS; CDR2 reads YYNGEE. The CDR3 DNA sequence: TGTGCCAGCAGCGTAGAGGCAGTCCTTCCGAACACTGAAGCTTTCTTT. Its translation is CASSVEAVLPNTEAFF.

The rearrangement joins TRBV5-1 to TRBJ1-2; TRBD1 agrees at 7 bases. The germline gives CDR1 SGHRS, CDR2 YFSETQ. The trim removed 0 bases at V and 3 bases at J, leaving 5 bases unmatched. The CDR3 spans 15 residues. The CDR3 region is CASSLVGQDHYGYTF. The CDR3 DNA reads as TGCGCCAGCAGCTTGGTCGGACAGGACCACTATGGCTACACCTTC.

The chain has TRBV11-2 and TRBJ2-3; 7 positions match TRBD2. CDR1 is SGHAT, CDR2 FQNNGV, per germline. The CDR3 has 15 residues. Losses at the gene ends were 5 bases for V and 4 bases for J; bases not matched to a gene: 9. The CDR3 DNA sequence: TGTGCCAGCAGCGCACAACTAGCGCGGGCAGATACGCAGTATTTT. Encoded protein: CASSAQLARADTQYF. The full variable domain, completed using reference TRBV11-2 and TRBJ2-3, is EAGVAQSPRYKIIEKRQSVAFWCNPISGHATLYWYQQILGQGPKLLIQFQNNGVVDDSQLPKDRFSAERLKGVDSTLKIQPAKLEDSAVYLCASSAQLARADTQYFGPGTRLTVL.

This sequence joins TRBV6-1 and TRBJ2-3; D unclear. The CDR3 is 13 residues long. Trimming pared 10 bases from V and 2 bases from J, leaving 13 bases between. Germline-derived CDR1 and CDR2 are MNHNS and SASEGT. Written as DNA, the CDR3 is TGTGCCACCGGCGTCCCCCCCACAGATACGCAGTATTTT. Translating it yields CATGVPPTDTQYF.

This clonotype was seen many times. The chain carries TRBV5-1 and TRBJ2-1; 7 bases align to TRBD2. With 4 bases clipped from V and 1 base from J, the junction kept 5 bases outside the gene matches. CDR3 length: 15 residues. The germline gives CDR1 SGHRS, CDR2 YFSETQ. This chain's CDR3 is CASSRSGGSYNEQFF. In nucleotides, the CDR3 is TGCGCCAGCAGCCGCTCCGGGGGGTCCTACAATGAGCAGTTCTTC.

The chain is built from TRBV12-3 or TRBV12-4 and TRBJ2-7, with a weak D call TRBD2 (7 bases). V was clipped by 8 bases and J by 5 bases, with 19 bases between them. The CDR3 length is 14 residues. The CDR3 protein is CASLKGGSRDEQYF. The CDR3 bases are TGTGCCAGCCTCAAGGGGGGGAGTCGGGACGAGCAGTACTTC.

The chain joins TRBV20-1 to TRBJ2-7; D unclear. Germline CDR1 is DFQATT and CDR2 is SNEGSKA (reference sequence). The CDR3 has 12 amino acids. Trimming removed 1 base from V and 1 base from J, with 5 bases in between. CDR3 sequence reads: CSARVGSYEQYF. The CDR3 nucleotides read TGCAGTGCTAGAGTCGGGTCCTACGAGCAGTACTTC.

This clonotype showed up just a few times. The chain combines TRBV9 with TRBJ2-7; 11 bases align to TRBD2. The germline V gene encodes CDR1 SGDLS and CDR2 YYNGEE. The CDR3 has 17 amino acids. Trimming cost V 0 bases and J 0 bases; bases outside gene matches: 5. The CDR3 loop is CASSVGLAGGFSYEQYF. As DNA, the CDR3 is TGTGCCAGCAGCGTAGGGCTAGCGGGAGGTTTCTCCTACGAGCAGTACTTC.

This clonotype was seen a handful of times. This chain connects TRBV5-6 to TRBJ1-2; D call uncertain. This CDR3 region has 13 residues. Per the germline V gene, CDR1 is SGHDT and CDR2 is YYEEEE. V dropped 6 bases and J dropped 6 bases, with 15 bases sitting between them. The CDR3 is CASTLRTYHGYTF. The CDR3 bases are TGTGCCAGCACCCTCAGGACTTACCATGGCTACACCTTC.

This clonotype was detected a few times. The CDR3 DNA reads TGTGCCAGCAGCGTAGCTACTTGGGGCAATGAGCAGTTCTTC. Its protein is CASSVATWGNEQFF. The chain couples TRBV9 to TRBJ2-1; D remains ambiguous. Germline CDR1 reads SGDLS; CDR2 reads YYNGEE. V was cut by 0 bases and J by 6 bases, with 10 bases left in between. This CDR3 is built from 14 residues.

In this sample, this clonotype turned up a few times. The chain links TRBV7-6 to TRBJ2-6; D unclear. The CDR3 has 16 amino acids. Germline V gene data show CDR1 as SGHVS and CDR2 as FNYEAQ. V was clipped by 0 bases and J by 0 bases, with 6 bases between them. In DNA, the CDR3 is TGTGCCAGCAGCTTAGCGCCGAGCTCTGGGGCCAACGTCCTGACTTTC. Translating gives CASSLAPSSGANVLTF.

The sample holds a few counts of this clonotype. V is TRBV12-3 or TRBV12-4 and J is TRBJ2-5; TRBD2 aligns across 9 bases. The CDR3 is 15 amino acids. The ends lost 5 bases at V and 4 bases at J; junction bases unmatched: 8. CDR3 in amino acids: CASSPIAGEGETQYF. The CDR3 region has the DNA TGTGCCAGCAGTCCGATAGCGGGAGAGGGAGAGACCCAGTACTTC.